This T cell receptor (beta chain) came from a study of monozygotic twins with inflammatory bowel disease. Study-wide results and limits: Diversity of TCRbeta measured by inverse Simpson was lower in IBD patients than in healthy co-twins.

Germline CDR1 reads SQVTM; CDR2 reads ANQGSEA. This CDR3 region has 15 residues. The template switching step added UMIs that contained a 6-nucleotide sample barcode. One entry per CDR3 protein, without DNA, is what TCRdb gives after re-calling the 5' RACE reads. The table lists hundreds of thousands of distinct CDR3 sequences. With respect to this clonotype: As yet, its antigen is unknown.

This TCR derives from a human donor with ulcerative colitis or Crohn's disease, or a healthy co-twin of an affected twin (not recorded which). The source material was blood. The V call is TRBV29-1, the J call TRBJ1-1; TCRdb's assignment of TRBD1 cannot be checked, as there is no DNA. The CDR3 reads CSVEDQDKGGTEAFF.